Only a few counts were recorded for the clone carrying this T cell receptor beta chain. Trimming removed 2 bases from V and 0 bases from J, with 0 bases in between. Germline V gives CDR1 DFQATT, CDR2 SNEGSKA (reference sequence). This CDR3 is built from 11 residues. The data stem from a study of early T cells in non-severe SARS-CoV-2 infection. Study background: Chains from this unsorted whole-blood bulk RNA could not be paired.

MiXCR, run by TCRdb on the 5' RACE reads, gives a single entry per CDR3 protein. The repertoire holds about 64,000 distinct CDR3 sequences, with around 4.9% as singletons. The rearrangement uses TRBV20-1 and TRBJ2-3; D uncertain. The TCR comes from an adult who was a healthcare worker with PCR-confirmed SARS-CoV-2 infection or an uninfected control (not recorded which). Sequencing was done on a sample of whole blood. The CDR3 DNA sequence: TGCAGTGCTAGAAGCACAGATACGCAGTATTTT. Protein sequence: CSARSTDTQYF.